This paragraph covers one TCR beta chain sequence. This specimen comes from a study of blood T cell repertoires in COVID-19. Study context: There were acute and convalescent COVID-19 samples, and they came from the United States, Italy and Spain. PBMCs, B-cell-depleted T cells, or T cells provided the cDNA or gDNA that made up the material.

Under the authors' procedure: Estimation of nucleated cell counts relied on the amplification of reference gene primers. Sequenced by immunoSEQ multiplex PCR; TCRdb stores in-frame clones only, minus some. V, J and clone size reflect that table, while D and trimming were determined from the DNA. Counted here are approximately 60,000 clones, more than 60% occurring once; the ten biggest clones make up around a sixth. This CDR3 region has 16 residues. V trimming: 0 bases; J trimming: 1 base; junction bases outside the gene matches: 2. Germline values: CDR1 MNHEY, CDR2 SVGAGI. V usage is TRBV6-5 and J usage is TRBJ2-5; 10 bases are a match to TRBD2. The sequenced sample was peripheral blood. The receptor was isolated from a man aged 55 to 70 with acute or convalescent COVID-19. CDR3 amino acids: CASSYSSGRAQETQYF. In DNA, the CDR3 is TGTGCCAGCAGTTACTCAAGCGGGAGGGCCCAAGAGACCCAGTACTTC.